Each of the 2 T cell receptor beta chains below was sequenced from the same sample in a study of T cell responses to AZD1222 COVID-19 vaccine. Sequenced by immunoSEQ multiplex PCR; TCRdb stores in-frame clones only, minus some. The sample comprises 150,000 to 200,000 clones, 92% of which are singletons, and 1% to 1.5% rests with the top ten. The specimen comprised peripheral blood, sampled 28 days after the second AZD1222 dose. Receptor source: an adult who received the AZD1222 COVID-19 vaccine.

The CDR3 nucleotides are TGTGCCAGCAGTGTTTTGGGTGGGGCCGACAATGAGCAGTTCTTC. This sequence encodes CASSVLGGADNEQFF. V is TRBV25-1 and J is TRBJ2-1, with D perhaps matching TRBD1 (5 bases). The CDR3 consists of 15 residues. The germline gives CDR1 MGHDK, CDR2 SYGVNS. Trimming shortened V by 4 bases and J by 5 bases, and 15 bases separated the two germline ends.

This clone was counted once. The chain employs TRBV27 and TRBJ2-7, with 7 bases aligning to TRBD2. Trimming removed 3 bases from V and 0 bases from J; junction bases left unmatched: 5. CDR3 length: 15 residues. CDR1 is MNHEY and CDR2 is SMNVEV in the germline V gene (reference sequence). In DNA, the CDR3 is TGTGCCAGCAGTTTGGGGAGGGGTCCCTCCTACGAGCAGTACTTC. It translates to CASSLGRGPSYEQYF.